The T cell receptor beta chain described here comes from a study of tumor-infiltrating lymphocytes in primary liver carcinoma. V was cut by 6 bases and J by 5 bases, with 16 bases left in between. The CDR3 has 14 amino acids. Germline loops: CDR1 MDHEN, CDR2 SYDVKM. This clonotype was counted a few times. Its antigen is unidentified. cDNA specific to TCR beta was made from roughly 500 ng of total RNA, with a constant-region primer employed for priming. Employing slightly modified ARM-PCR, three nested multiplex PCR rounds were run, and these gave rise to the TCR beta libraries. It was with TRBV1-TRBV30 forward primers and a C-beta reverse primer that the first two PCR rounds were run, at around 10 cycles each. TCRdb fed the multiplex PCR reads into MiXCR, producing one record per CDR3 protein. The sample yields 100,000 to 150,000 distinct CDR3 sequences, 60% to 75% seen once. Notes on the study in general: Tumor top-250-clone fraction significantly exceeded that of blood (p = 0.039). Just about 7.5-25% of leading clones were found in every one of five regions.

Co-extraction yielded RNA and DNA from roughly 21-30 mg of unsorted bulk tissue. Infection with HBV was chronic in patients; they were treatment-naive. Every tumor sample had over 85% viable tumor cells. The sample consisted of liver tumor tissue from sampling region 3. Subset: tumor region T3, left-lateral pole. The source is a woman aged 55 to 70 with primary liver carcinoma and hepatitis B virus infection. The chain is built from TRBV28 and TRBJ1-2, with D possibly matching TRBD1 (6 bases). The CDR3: CASSRGGQGYGYTF. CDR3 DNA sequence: TGTGCCAGCAGCCGGGGGGGCCAGGGGTATGGCTACACCTTC.